Listed here are 6 T cell receptor beta chains from one sample, sequenced in a study of patients and donors after allogeneic stem cell transplantation. TCRdb re-derived calls from the RT-PCR reads in MiXCR, one entry per CDR3 protein. Of roughly 940,000 distinct CDR3 sequences in the sample, roughly 18% are singletons; the top ten hold 5% to 6.5%. The sequencing input was blood, either unsorted or a sorted T cell fraction (not recorded which). Source of these receptors: a human donor who was either an allogeneic HSCT recipient or a stem cell or donor lymphocyte infusion donor (not recorded which). It is not recorded whose cells these are; they may come from a transplant donor.

The sample holds a few counts of this clonotype. The CDR3 reads CASYDRLAGAADTQYF. The CDR3 nucleotides read TGTGCCTCCTACGACCGACTAGCGGGAGCGGCAGATACGCAGTATTTT. V gene TRBV10-3 combines with J gene TRBJ2-3; 12 bases match TRBD2. The germline CDR1 and CDR2 sequences are ENHRY and SYGVKD. The CDR3 totals 16 residues. Losses at the gene ends were 11 bases for V and 4 bases for J; bases not matched to a gene: 13.

In DNA form, the CDR3 reads TGTGCCAGCAGCTTAGCCAGCGGGAGTGCGAGCTCCTACAATGAGCAGTTCTTC. Translating gives CASSLASGSASSYNEQFF. V usage is TRBV7-6 and J usage is TRBJ2-1; 8 positions match TRBD2. Germline loops: CDR1 SGHVS, CDR2 FNYEAQ. The CDR3 spans 18 residues. Trimming removed 0 bases from V and 0 bases from J; junction bases left unmatched: 7.

This clonotype was picked up a small number of times. The V gene is TRBV20-1, the J gene TRBJ2-3, with 8 bases matching TRBD2. Unmatched junction bases numbered 6, after V lost 2 bases and J lost 2 bases. Germline V gives CDR1 DFQATT, CDR2 SNEGSKA (reference sequence). This CDR3 comprises 15 residues. The CDR3 DNA reads as TGCAGTGCTAGATTAGCGGGGCGCCACACAGATACGCAGTATTTT. Encoded protein: CSARLAGRHTDTQYF.

This clonotype was observed many times. The V gene is TRBV10-3, the J gene TRBJ2-1, with D unclear. V was clipped by 4 bases and J by 8 bases, with 6 bases between them. The germline V gene has CDR1 ENHRY and CDR2 SYGVKD. This CDR3 comprises 11 residues. CDR3 coding DNA: TGTGCCATCAGTGGGGGATATGAGCAGTTCTTC. Amino acid sequence: CAISGGYEQFF.

The chain carries TRBV5-1 and TRBJ1-1; no clear D gene. Trimming took 4 bases from V and 7 from J, leaving 11 bases between them. This CDR3 comprises 12 residues. Germline values: CDR1 SGHRS, CDR2 YFSETQ. Written as DNA, the CDR3 is TGCGCCAGCAGCGAGTCAACAGTTGAAGCTTTCTTT. Residues: CASSESTVEAFF. The variable domain in full, with the rest retrieved from reference TRBV5-1 and TRBJ1-1, is KAGVTQTPRYLIKTRGQQVTLSCSPISGHRSVSWYQQTPGQGLQFLFEYFSETQRNKGNFPGRFSGRQFSNSRSEMNVSTLELGDSALYLCASSESTVEAFFGQGTRLTVV.

The chain employs TRBV29-1 and TRBJ2-3; TRBD2 agrees at 13 bases. The CDR3 length is 16 residues. Germline trimming cut 7 bases from V and 5 bases from J; bases unmatched to any gene: 12. CDR1 is SQVTM, CDR2 ANQGSEA, per germline. CDR3 DNA sequence: TGCAGCGCTACCATAGGGACTAGCGGGACGAAAGATACGCAGTATTTT. This gives the protein CSATIGTSGTKDTQYF.